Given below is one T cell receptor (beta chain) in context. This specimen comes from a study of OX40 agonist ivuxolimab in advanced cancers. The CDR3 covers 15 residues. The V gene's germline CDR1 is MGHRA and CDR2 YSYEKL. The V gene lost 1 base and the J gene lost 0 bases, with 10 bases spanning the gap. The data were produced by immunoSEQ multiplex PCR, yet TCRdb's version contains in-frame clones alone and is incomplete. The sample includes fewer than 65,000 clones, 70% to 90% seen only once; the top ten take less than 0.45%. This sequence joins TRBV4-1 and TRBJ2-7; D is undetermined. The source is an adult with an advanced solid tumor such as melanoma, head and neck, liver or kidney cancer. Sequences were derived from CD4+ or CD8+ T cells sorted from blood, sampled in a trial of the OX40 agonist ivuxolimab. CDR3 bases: TGCGCCAGCAGCCAAGGAGTCACAACCTCCTACGAGCAGTACTTC. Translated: CASSQGVTTSYEQYF.